This passage covers 11 T cell receptor beta chains from one sample sequenced in a study of blood T cell repertoires in COVID-19. Method: immunoSEQ multiplex PCR; TCRdb's copy keeps in-frame clones and lacks some. This table holds under 200,000 clones, around 90% found once. The sample comprised peripheral blood. Receptor source: a man aged 50 or older with acute or convalescent COVID-19.

The chain couples TRBV24-1 to TRBJ2-2, with TRBD1 matching 9 bases. The V and J ends lost 3 bases and 0 bases, in that order; junction bases with no gene match: 4. CDR3 length: 17 residues. Per germline, CDR1 KGHDR and CDR2 SFDVKD. CDR3 coding DNA: TGTGCCACCAGTGATACGCGACAGGGGGCGAACACCGGGGAGCTGTTTTTT. It translates to CATSDTRQGANTGELFF.

This chain joins TRBV11-3 and TRBJ2-3; 9 bases fit TRBD1. CDR1 is SGHNT and CDR2 is YENEEA in the germline V gene. This CDR3 spans 12 amino acids. Trimming cost V 1 base and J 14 bases; bases outside gene matches: 4. The CDR3: CASSLGGTGLYF. For the CDR3, the DNA is TGTGCCAGCAGCTTAGGCGGGACAGGGCTGTATTTT.

This chain uses TRBV5-6 with TRBJ2-1, with D perhaps matching TRBD2 (5 bases). V lost 2 bases to trimming and J lost 1 base, with 7 bases between them. The CDR3 is 14 residues long. Germline V CDR1 and CDR2: SGHDT, YYEEEE. The CDR3 DNA is TGTGCCAGCAGCTTCCGGGGATCCTACAATGAGCAGTTCTTC. Its translation is CASSFRGSYNEQFF.

CDR3 bases: TGTGCCAGCAGCCAAGATTGGGGGGGCGTTAACACTGAAGCTTTCTTT. It yields the protein CASSQDWGGVNTEAFF. V usage is TRBV4-2 and J usage is TRBJ1-1; possibly TRBD1 for D (6 bases). Germline CDR1 LGHNA, CDR2 YNFKEQ. V lost 0 bases, J lost 2 bases, and 13 bases lay in between. The CDR3 sequence is 16 residues long.

The chain carries TRBV9 and TRBJ2-1; perhaps TRBD1 as D (5 bases). V dropped 2 bases and J dropped 6 bases, with 12 bases sitting between them. The CDR3 runs to 14 residues. Germline V gene data show CDR1 as SGDLS and CDR2 as YYNGEE. Here the CDR3 DNA reads TGTGCCAGCAGCGTGAGTAGGGGATCCAATGAGCAGTTCTTC. Translation gives CASSVSRGSNEQFF.

This chain connects TRBV6-2 or TRBV6-3 to TRBJ2-6; the D gene is possibly TRBD2 (6 bases). Trimming cost V 0 bases and J 2 bases, with 17 bases left between them. The CDR3 has 19 amino acids. Germline values: CDR1 MNHEY, CDR2 SVGEGT. The CDR3 is CASSYSGVAVVAGANVLTF. The CDR3 coding sequence is TGTGCCAGCAGTTACTCGGGGGTAGCGGTGGTAGCTGGGGCCAACGTCCTGACTTTC.

The genes are TRBV5-6 and TRBJ1-1; D gene uncertain. This CDR3 comprises 14 residues. V shed 4 bases and J shed 0 bases, with 10 bases lying between them. CDR1 is SGHDT and CDR2 is YYEEEE in the germline V gene. CDR3 sequence reads: CASSLGRLNTEAFF. The CDR3 DNA reads TGTGCCAGCAGCCTGGGTCGTTTGAACACTGAAGCTTTCTTT.

The V gene is TRBV6-2 or TRBV6-3, the J gene TRBJ2-1, with D uncertain. CDR1 MNHEY and CDR2 SVGEGT come from the germline V gene. The CDR3 loop spans 13 amino acids. V lost 3 bases and J lost 9, with 12 bases in between. CDR3 amino acids: CASSYGLAFEQFF. For the CDR3, the DNA is TGTGCCAGCAGTTATGGTTTGGCATTTGAGCAGTTCTTC.

The rearrangement uses TRBV7-6 and TRBJ2-5; unclear D gene. CDR3 size: 14 residues. In germline, CDR1 is SGHVS, CDR2 FNYEAQ. Trimming cost V 1 base and J 2 bases, with 8 bases left between them. The CDR3 sequence: CASSLVGRQETQYF. Here the CDR3 DNA reads TGTGCCAGCAGCTTAGTCGGTAGACAAGAGACCCAGTACTTC.

This chain connects TRBV3-1 (or the pseudogene TRBV3-2) to TRBJ2-2; possibly TRBD1 for D (5 bases). The germline CDR1 and CDR2 sequences are LGHDT and YNNKEL (reference sequence). The CDR3 runs to 15 residues. V was trimmed by 0 bases and J by 4 bases, leaving 9 bases between them. Here the CDR3 DNA reads TGTGCCAGCAGCCAAGACAGGGTAGGCACCGGGGAGCTGTTTTTT. It translates to CASSQDRVGTGELFF.

The chain has TRBV3-1 (or the pseudogene TRBV3-2) and TRBJ1-1; D is possibly TRBD1 (5 bases). This CDR3 comprises 15 residues. Germline V lookup: CDR1 LGHDT, CDR2 YNNKEL (reference sequence). V lost 2 bases and J 6 bases, leaving 16 bases between the germline ends. CDR3 nucleotide sequence: TGTGCCAGCAGCCAAACTGCGGGGGGATTCGCTGAAGCTTTCTTT. Amino acids: CASSQTAGGFAEAFF.